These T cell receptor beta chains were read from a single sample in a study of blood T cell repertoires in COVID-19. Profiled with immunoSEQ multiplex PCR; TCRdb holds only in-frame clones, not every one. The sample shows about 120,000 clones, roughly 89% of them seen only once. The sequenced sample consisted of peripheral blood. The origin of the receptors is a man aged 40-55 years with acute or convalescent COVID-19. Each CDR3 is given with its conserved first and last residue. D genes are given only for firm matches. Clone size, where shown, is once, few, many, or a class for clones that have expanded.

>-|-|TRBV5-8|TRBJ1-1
TGTGCCAGCAGCCTCGCGGAGGGAATTGGTGCTGAAGCTTTCTTT
CASSLAEGIGAEAFF
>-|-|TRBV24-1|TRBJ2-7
TGTGCCACCTCCGGCGGCGGGGCGGACGAGCAGTACTTC
CATSGGGADEQYF
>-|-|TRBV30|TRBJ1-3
TGTGCCTGGGGCAGAAACTCTGGAAACACCATATATTTT
CAWGRNSGNTIYF
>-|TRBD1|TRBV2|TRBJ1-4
TGTGCCAGCAGGTGGGGACAGGTTGGCGAAAAACTGTTTTTT
CASRWGQVGEKLFF
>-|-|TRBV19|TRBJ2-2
TGTGCCAGTAGTCCGGAGACCGGGGAGCTGTTTTTT
CASSPETGELFF
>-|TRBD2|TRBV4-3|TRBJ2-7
TGCGCCAGCAGCCAAAACCGGGGGGAGGTCTACGAGCAGTACTTC
CASSQNRGEVYEQYF
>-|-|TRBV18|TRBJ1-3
TGTGCCAGCTCACCCTCAGGTACTGGAAACACCATATATTTT
CASSPSGTGNTIYF
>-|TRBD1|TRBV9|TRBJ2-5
TGTGCCAGCAGCGTAGGGACAGGCGCCTGGGAGACCCAGTACTTC
CASSVGTGAWETQYF
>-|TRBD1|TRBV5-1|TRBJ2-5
TGCGCCAGCAGCCTGGACAGGGTGGAGACCCAGTACTTC
CASSLDRVETQYF
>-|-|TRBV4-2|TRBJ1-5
TGTGCCAGCAGCCAAGACCCCACGGGGGACCAGCCCCAGCATTTT
CASSQDPTGDQPQHF
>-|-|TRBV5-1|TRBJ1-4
TGCGCCAGCAGCTTGGGCCCCACATCAACTAATGAAAAACTGTTTTTT
CASSLGPTSTNEKLFF
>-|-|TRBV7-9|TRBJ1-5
TGTGCCAGCAGCCCCGGACAGACTAGCAATCAGCCCCAGCATTTT
CASSPGQTSNQPQHF
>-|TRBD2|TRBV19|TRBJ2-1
TGTGCCAGTAACCTACTAGCGGGAGCTTACAATGAGCAGTTCTTC
CASNLLAGAYNEQFF
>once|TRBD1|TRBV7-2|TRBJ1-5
TGTGCCAGCAGCTCCTCCGGGACAGTAGGCAATCAGCCCCAGCATTTT
CASSSSGTVGNQPQHF
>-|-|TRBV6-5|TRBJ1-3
TGTGCCAGCAGTTACTCGAGTCCGTTCTCTGGAAACACCATATATTTT
CASSYSSPFSGNTIYF
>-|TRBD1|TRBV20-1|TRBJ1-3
TGCAGTGCTAGTGTCGGGACAGTATCTGGAAACACCATATATTTT
CSASVGTVSGNTIYF
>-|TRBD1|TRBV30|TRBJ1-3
TGTGCCTGGAGTGTTGCAGGGGGAACTGGAAACACCATATATTTT
CAWSVAGGTGNTIYF
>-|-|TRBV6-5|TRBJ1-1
TGTGCCAGCAGTCCCCGGGAGGAGAACACTGAAGCTTTCTTT
CASSPREENTEAFF
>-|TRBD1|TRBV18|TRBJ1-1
TGTGCCAGCTCACCTGGGACAGGGGAAGCTTTCTTT
CASSPGTGEAFF
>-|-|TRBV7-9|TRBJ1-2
TGTGCCAGCAGCTCCGACGGGAGCCGGGCCCATGGCTACACCTTC
CASSSDGSRAHGYTF
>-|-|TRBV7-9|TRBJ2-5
TGTGCCAGCAGCTTAGGACAGCAAGAGACCCAGTACTTC
CASSLGQQETQYF
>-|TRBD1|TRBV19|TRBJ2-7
TGTGCCAGTAGTCCCGACAGGGGGATTGGCGAGCAGTACTTC
CASSPDRGIGEQYF
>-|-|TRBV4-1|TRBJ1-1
TGCGCCAGCAGCCATTTTCAGGGGTTGAACACTGAAGCTTTCTTT
CASSHFQGLNTEAFF
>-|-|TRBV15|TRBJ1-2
TGTGCCACCAGCAGAGAATTGACCGAGGAGGGCTACACCTTC
CATSRELTEEGYTF
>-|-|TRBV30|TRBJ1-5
TGTGCCTGGAAAAGCGGGAGCAATCAGCCCCAGCATTTT
CAWKSGSNQPQHF
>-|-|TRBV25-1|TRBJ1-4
TGTGCCAGCAGCGGGCACCTTGGAGGGGATGAAAAACTGTTTTTT
CASSGHLGGDEKLFF
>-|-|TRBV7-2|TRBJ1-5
TGTGCCAGCAGCTTAGTCGGTGCCGAAGCCCAGCATTTT
CASSLVGAEAQHF
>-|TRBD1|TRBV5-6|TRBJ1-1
TGTGCCAGCAGCGGGACAGGGGGATATACTGAAGCTTTCTTT
CASSGTGGYTEAFF